The rows below give T cell receptor beta chains drawn from one sample of a study of technical replicates of blood from a handful of donors. Using immunoSEQ multiplex PCR, the repertoire was profiled, and TCRdb retains in-frame clones only, with some absent. The repertoire has approximately 93,000 clones, approximately 93% of them found once; the top ten carry roughly 0.28%. What was sequenced was T cells isolated from PBMCs. Source of these receptors: a human donor in good health. Each CDR3 is given without its conserved first and last residue. A D gene is named only where the DNA matches it firmly. Some rows have no size entry. The others give once, few or many, or a class for an expanded clone.

size,D,V,CDR3
NA,NA,TRBV10-1,ASSETGWEQY
once,TRBD1,TRBV27,ASRSPQGGYGYT
NA,NA,TRBV7-9,ASSLLGGNTEAF
NA,TRBD1,TRBV2,ASSVGQGGYEQY
NA,TRBD2,TRBV29-1,SVSKAGGSYEQY
NA,TRBD1,TRBV5-1,AANGTGVDRGLNNEKLF
NA,NA,TRBV20-1,SALVQY
NA,NA,TRBV21-1,ASSSRDRSYYSGNTIY
NA,TRBD2,TRBV10-1,ASAGGRLAEYHTDTQY
once,NA,TRBV6-5,ASSYSGGQETQY
NA,NA,TRBV4-1,ASSQDAGETQY
NA,TRBD1,TRBV11-3,ASSSMSDRVGVLAKNIQY
NA,NA,TRBV9,ASSLQGVDYGYT
NA,NA,TRBV5-1,ASSPEIAGNTIY
NA,NA,TRBV5-1,ASSLGTSTDTQY
NA,NA,TRBV5-6,ASSSYYEQY
once,NA,TRBV6-1,ASSPLTGTEAF
NA,NA,TRBV28,ASSQGQIYGYT
NA,NA,TRBV5-1,ASSLVVGLRETQY
NA,TRBD1,TRBV10-2,ASSDRVNRQGKTAKNIQY
NA,NA,TRBV2,ASSEKEARYNSPLH
NA,TRBD1,TRBV19,ASKNLTGGGSYGYT
NA,NA,TRBV5-1,ASSPQGEYEQY
NA,TRBD1,TRBV6-1,ASSATAGTGVQPQH
once,TRBD2,TRBV5-1,ASSLVAGGRTGELF
NA,TRBD1,TRBV7-9,ASSFGQGANTGELF
NA,NA,TRBV6-1,ASNRGRDRTNEQF
NA,NA,TRBV19,AVGGNQPQH
NA,NA,TRBV4-2,ASSQERIQFEQF
NA,NA,TRBV6-5,ASSYSSGEKLF
once,TRBD2,TRBV29-1,SVENGLAGGSGGELF
NA,NA,TRBV19,ASPLRGEANYGYT
NA,NA,TRBV6-5,ASSPTGGIDGYT
NA,TRBD2,TRBV4-2,ASSQEFGTSRDEQF
NA,NA,TRBV18,ASGGTGNEKLF